This T cell receptor beta chain was recovered during a study of T cell responses to AZD1222 COVID-19 vaccine. The CDR3 has 14 amino acids. Germline V gene sequence: CDR1 MDHEN, CDR2 SYDVKM. V lost 8 bases to trimming and J lost 3 bases; unmatched junction nucleotides: 10. As concerns this clone: No antigen is known for it.

Assay: immunoSEQ multiplex PCR; the TCRdb copy retains only in-frame clones and omits some. The sample lists 150,000 to 200,000 clones; just under 90% were seen once. Study results and limitations: The study found vaccine-associated CD4 TCRs spanning spike, dominant at 160-218 and 743-854. Seropositive AZD1222 recipients at baseline numbered only five or six. Donors were mostly white British, more females; clonal diversity possibly underestimated.

The sequences come from peripheral blood, collected 28 days after the second dose of the MenACWY control vaccine. The sequence came from an adult who received the MenACWY meningococcal vaccine as a control. V usage is TRBV28 and J usage is TRBJ2-7, with 7 bases aligning to TRBD2. This chain's CDR3 is CASHGGSFVYEQYF. DNA of the CDR3: TGTGCCAGCCATGGCGGGAGTTTCGTCTACGAGCAGTACTTC.